The next 29 T cell receptor beta chains were all read from a single sample in a study of blood T cells in healthy people across ages. Sample-barcoded 5' priming and a J-beta primer mix drove a second PCR of about 7 to 12 cycles. TCRdb ran MiXCR on the 5' RACE reads and lists one entry per CDR3 protein. The sample contains approximately 1.5 million distinct CDR3 sequences, 40% to 45% of which appear only once. Sequenced material: blood. The receptors here all came from a woman aged 18-35 years in good health.

This chain links TRBV20-1 with TRBJ1-2; 9 positions agree with TRBD1. Trimming removed 0 bases from V and 2 bases from J; junction bases left unmatched: 4. The germline V gene has CDR1 DFQATT and CDR2 SNEGSKA (reference sequence). The CDR3 has 15 residues. Written as DNA, the CDR3 is TGCAGTGCTAGAGATCGGACAGGGGCCAACTATGGCTACACCTTC. This gives the protein CSARDRTGANYGYTF.

This chain links TRBV15 with TRBJ2-1; D gene unclear. V was shortened by 6 bases and J by 2 bases, with 11 bases between the two germline ends. Germline CDR1 and CDR2: LNHNV and YYDKDF (reference sequence). The CDR3 is 14 residues long. CDR3 bases: TGTGCCACCAGTGAGACTGCTACCTACAATGAGCAGTTCTTC. Its translation is CATSETATYNEQFF.

This clonotype was picked up a small number of times. The chain combines TRBV10-3 with TRBJ1-2; D gene ambiguous. Between the trimmed V and J ends, which lost 8 bases and 0 bases, there was a span of 10 bases. The CDR3 runs to 13 residues. The V gene's germline CDR1 is ENHRY and CDR2 SYGVKD. CDR3 DNA sequence: TGTGCCATCGTAGTCATAGCTAACTATGGCTACACCTTC. It translates to CAIVVIANYGYTF.

This clonotype came up a few times. The rearrangement joins TRBV20-1 to TRBJ2-7, with D perhaps TRBD1 (6 bases). V was shortened by 3 bases and J by 0 bases, with 12 bases between the two germline ends. The CDR3 spans 14 residues. Germline loops: CDR1 DFQATT, CDR2 SNEGSKA (reference sequence). Here the CDR3 DNA reads TGCAGTGCTAGCAGGGGACGCGTCTCCTACGAGCAGTACTTC. Its protein is CSASRGRVSYEQYF.

This chain joins TRBV6-5 and TRBJ2-1; TRBD2 aligns across 8 bases. The germline V gene has CDR1 MNHEY and CDR2 SVGAGI. The CDR3 runs to 14 residues. Germline trimming cut 2 bases from V and 5 bases from J; bases unmatched to any gene: 2. The CDR3 region is CASSYGGRNNEQFF. The CDR3 DNA follows: TGTGCCAGCAGTTACGGCGGGAGGAACAATGAGCAGTTCTTC.

This clonotype appeared a few times. The J gene is TRBJ2-7, the V gene TRBV7-9; either TRBD1 or TRBD2 may fit D (6 bases each). This CDR3 spans 16 amino acids. V dropped 1 base and J dropped 3 bases, with 16 bases sitting between them. Germline V gives CDR1 SEHNR, CDR2 FQNEAQ (reference sequence). CDR3 DNA: TGTGCCAGCAGCTTAGTCTGGGCGGGACAAAACTACGAGCAGTACTTC. It is translated as CASSLVWAGQNYEQYF.

The chain carries TRBV11-2 and TRBJ2-5; 7 nucleotides agree with TRBD2. The V gene's germline CDR1 is SGHAT and CDR2 FQNNGV. The CDR3 spans 12 residues. V shed 5 bases and J 11 bases; nucleotides not matched to a gene: 8. CDR3 region: CASSLNRGEQYF. CDR3 in DNA: TGTGCCAGCAGCCTCAACCGGGGGGAGCAGTACTTC.

The gene calls are TRBV7-2 and TRBJ2-4, with TRBD2 as a possible D gene (6 bases). V was shortened by 5 bases and J by 9 bases, with 20 bases between the two germline ends. The germline V gene has CDR1 SGHTA and CDR2 FQGNSA. This CDR3 comprises 15 residues. CDR3 loop: CASSASSVYGGIQYF. The CDR3 DNA reads TGTGCCAGCAGCGCCTCCTCCGTTTACGGGGGCATTCAGTACTTC.

This rearrangement joins TRBV20-1 to TRBJ1-4, with 9 bases lining up with TRBD1. V was clipped by 5 bases and J by 7 bases; unmatched bases: 8. This CDR3 has 14 amino acids. The germline gives CDR1 DFQATT, CDR2 SNEGSKA (reference sequence). Here the CDR3 DNA reads TGCAGTGCTCGTCCCGGGACAGGGCGTGAAAAACTGTTTTTT. Translated: CSARPGTGREKLFF.

This clonotype was recorded only once. The rearrangement links TRBV5-1 to TRBJ1-5; TRBD1 might be the D (6 bases). The CDR3 is 15 residues long. Trimming pared 4 bases from V and 1 base from J, leaving 12 bases between. Germline assignment: CDR1 SGHRS and CDR2 YFSETQ. The CDR3 spells CASSEGQRSNQPQHF. The CDR3, as DNA: TGCGCCAGCAGCGAAGGACAGAGGAGCAATCAGCCCCAGCATTTT.

This clonotype has more than one count but fewer than ten. V gene TRBV28 combines with J gene TRBJ1-2; perhaps TRBD1 as D (6 bases). The V gene lost 0 bases and the J gene lost 3 bases, with 17 bases spanning the gap. Germline CDR1 is MDHEN and CDR2 is SYDVKM. The CDR3 runs 17 residues. CDR3 sequence (DNA): TGTGCCAGCAGTTTATGGGCAGGGGCCCAACTCTACTATGGCTACACCTTC. Translation gives CASSLWAGAQLYYGYTF.

In this sample, this clonotype turned up once. The J gene is TRBJ2-7, the V gene TRBV3-1; D gene unclear. The germline V and J ends were trimmed by 4 bases and 7 bases, with 14 bases remaining between them. The CDR3 has 13 residues. The V gene's germline CDR1 is LGHDT and CDR2 YNNKEL (reference sequence). CDR3 loop: CASSRHDWDEQYF. The CDR3 DNA sequence: TGTGCCAGCAGCCGACACGATTGGGATGAGCAGTACTTC.

This sequence joins TRBV7-2 and TRBJ2-5; D not certain. CDR1 is SGHTA and CDR2 is FQGNSA in the germline V gene. The CDR3 is 15 amino acids. With 1 base removed from V and 2 bases from J, the gap between germline ends came to 11 bases. CDR3 region: CASSLGQLIQETQYF. In DNA, the CDR3 is TGTGCCAGCAGCTTAGGTCAGCTAATACAAGAGACCCAGTACTTC.

The chain is built from TRBV7-2 and TRBJ1-5, with D tentatively TRBD1 (5 bases). Germline V lookup: CDR1 SGHTA, CDR2 FQGNSA. V lost 5 bases, J lost 0 bases, and 17 bases lay in between. CDR3 length: 17 residues. CDR3 amino acids: CASSHRGGEGSNQPQHF. In DNA form, the CDR3 reads TGTGCCAGCAGCCATCGGGGGGGAGAAGGTAGCAATCAGCCCCAGCATTTT.

V is TRBV4-1 and J is TRBJ1-2; 7 bases map to TRBD1. Trimming took 5 bases from V and 4 from J; bases not matched to a gene: 7. CDR3 length: 14 residues. Germline V lookup: CDR1 MGHRA, CDR2 YSYEKL. CDR3 bases: TGCGCCAGCAGCGAACCGGGACAGACCTATGGCTACACCTTC. Protein: CASSEPGQTYGYTF.

The chain is built from TRBV7-9 and TRBJ2-7; a possible D gene is TRBD1 (7 bases). The DNA end favors TRBJ2-5, so the J call may be wrong. From germline, CDR1 is SEHNR and CDR2 FQNEAQ (reference sequence). The CDR3 has 16 amino acids. The CDR3 region is CASSPAGTVLYVTQYF. The CDR3 nucleotides are TGTGCCAGCAGCCCGGCGGGGACAGTACTTTACGTGACCCAGTACTTC.

The CDR3 region is CSARDVGLGYNEQYF. The CDR3 region has the DNA TGCAGTGCTAGAGATGTGGGGTTGGGGTACAATGAGCAGTACTTC. This chain joins TRBV20-1 and TRBJ2-5; D gene uncertain. CDR1 and CDR2 (germline): DFQATT, SNEGSKA (reference sequence). Trimming took off 0 bases at V and 11 bases at J, with 22 bases between the two ends. This CDR3 has 15 amino acids.

V is TRBV7-2 and J is TRBJ2-3; TRBD1 matches 8 bases. The CDR3 covers 16 residues. Germline loops: CDR1 SGHTA, CDR2 FQGNSA. Unmatched junction bases numbered 9, after V lost 3 bases and J lost 4 bases. For the CDR3, the DNA is TGTGCCAGCAGCTTGATCAGGGGGCCGAACCCAGATACGCAGTATTTT. The encoded protein is CASSLIRGPNPDTQYF. The full variable domain, in which reference TRBV7-2 and TRBJ2-3 provide the parts outside the CDR3, is GAGVSQSPSNKVTEKGKDVELRCDPISGHTALYWYRQSLGQGLEFLIYFQGNSAPDKSGLPSDRFSAERTGGSVSTLTIQRTQQEDSAVYLCASSLIRGPNPDTQYFGPGTRLTVL.

This clonotype was detected a few times. This sequence joins TRBV3-1 and TRBJ2-1, with D hard to call. This CDR3 spans 14 amino acids. Trimming took off 7 bases at V and 6 bases at J, with 16 bases between the two ends. Germline assignment: CDR1 LGHDT and CDR2 YNNKEL (reference sequence). CDR3 DNA sequence: TGTGCCAGCAAAATCAGGCCGGAGAGCAATGAGCAGTTCTTC. Translated, it gives CASKIRPESNEQFF.

This clonotype has more than one count but fewer than ten. The genes are TRBV6-1 and TRBJ2-1; D might be TRBD2 (5 bases). The end of the DNA is better explained by TRBJ2-7, so the J call may be wrong. CDR3 length equals 14 residues. Germline V CDR1 and CDR2: MNHNS, SASEGT. Here the CDR3 DNA reads TGTGCCAGCAGTGGGACGGGAAATTACAATGAGCAGTACTTC. Residues: CASSGTGNYNEQYF.

Only a few counts were recorded for this clonotype. The chain couples TRBV2 to TRBJ2-7; no definite D call. Deletions cut 6 bases from V and 0 bases from J, with 12 bases between. Germline CDR1 is SNHLY and CDR2 is FYNNEI. The length of the CDR3 is 14 residues. CDR3 nucleotide sequence: TGTGCCAGCAGGGACGGTTTCCTCTCCTACGAGCAGTACTTC. Translated: CASRDGFLSYEQYF.

This sequence joins TRBV5-1 and TRBJ2-5; D is unclear. V shed 3 bases and J shed 10 bases, with 22 bases lying between them. From germline, CDR1 is SGHRS and CDR2 YFSETQ. The CDR3 spans 15 residues. CDR3 sequence reads: CASSWAASRSYDQYF. The CDR3, as DNA: TGCGCCAGCAGCTGGGCAGCCTCCCGGTCCTACGACCAGTACTTC.

The V gene is TRBV7-2, the J gene TRBJ1-2; D is unclear. This CDR3 spans 13 amino acids. V was clipped by 1 base and J by 4 bases, with 7 bases between them. Germline V gene data show CDR1 as SGHTA and CDR2 as FQGNSA. The CDR3 sequence: CASSLVKIYGYTF. CDR3 DNA: TGTGCCAGCAGCTTAGTAAAGATCTATGGCTACACCTTC. Combining the CDR3 with reference TRBV7-2 and TRBJ1-2 gives the whole variable domain GAGVSQSPSNKVTEKGKDVELRCDPISGHTALYWYRQSLGQGLEFLIYFQGNSAPDKSGLPSDRFSAERTGGSVSTLTIQRTQQEDSAVYLCASSLVKIYGYTFGSGTRLTVV.

Many counts were recorded for this clonotype. This chain connects TRBV14 to TRBJ2-7; 9 positions match TRBD2. V lost 3 bases, J lost 2 bases, and 5 bases stayed unmatched. From germline, CDR1 is SGHDN and CDR2 FVKESK. CDR3 length: 15 residues. CDR3 amino acids: CASSHRLAATYEQYF. The CDR3 DNA sequence: TGTGCCAGCAGCCACAGACTAGCGGCTACCTACGAGCAGTACTTC. The full variable domain, with the rest looked up from reference TRBV14 and TRBJ2-7, is EAGVTQFPSHSVIEKGQTVTLRCDPISGHDNLYWYRRVMGKEIKFLLHFVKESKQDESGMPNNRFLAERTGGTYSTLKVQPAELEDSGVYFCASSHRLAATYEQYFGPGTRLTVT.

Notes on this clonotype: It may be a read error: a sequence one base away is much more abundant. V usage is TRBV27 and J usage is TRBJ1-2; 11 bases map to TRBD1. After removal of 5 bases from V and 3 bases from J, the junction contained 5 bases not matched to a gene. Germline CDR1 and CDR2: MNHEY and SMNVEV (reference sequence). This CDR3 contains 15 residues. Here the CDR3 reads CASSTWDRGDYGYTF. The CDR3 region has the DNA TGTGCCAGCAGTACTTGGGACAGGGGGGACTATGGCTACACCTTC.

This clonotype was picked up one time. The chain is built from TRBV20-1 and TRBJ2-3; the match to TRBD2 covers 13 bases. Germline V lookup: CDR1 DFQATT, CDR2 SNEGSKA (reference sequence). The V segment lost 6 bases and the J segment 0 bases; nucleotides outside the gene matches: 6. The CDR3 runs to 16 residues. CDR3 in DNA: TGCAGTGCAACTAGCGGGGGGGATTCTAGCACAGATACGCAGTATTTT. Its translation: CSATSGGDSSTDTQYF.

The chain has TRBV6-6 and TRBJ1-2; D call uncertain. Trimming took 0 bases from V and 11 from J, leaving 16 bases between them. The germline gives CDR1 MNHNY, CDR2 SVGAGI (reference sequence). This CDR3 is 14 amino acids long. CDR3 bases: TGTGCCAGCAGTTACTCGAAAATCGGGTCGCCTTACACCTTC. Translating it yields CASSYSKIGSPYTF.

V and J are TRBV12-3 or TRBV12-4 and TRBJ2-7; 9 nucleotides match TRBD2. The CDR3 extends over 16 amino acids. V was clipped by 6 bases and J by 2 bases; unmatched bases: 11. CDR3 amino acids: CASSPRGVAGAYEQYF. Here the CDR3 DNA reads TGTGCCAGCAGCCCCAGGGGGGTAGCGGGAGCCTACGAGCAGTACTTC.

The rearrangement links TRBV7-2 to TRBJ2-5; no clear D. Trimming removed 3 bases from V and 4 bases from J, with 9 bases in between. The CDR3 has 13 amino acids. The germline V gene encodes CDR1 SGHTA and CDR2 FQGNSA. CDR3 coding DNA: TGTGCCAGCAGCTTGATAGGGTTAGAGACCCAGTACTTC. This gives the protein CASSLIGLETQYF.